This T cell receptor (beta chain) was identified in a study of brain T cells in children with intractable seizures (TCRdb year 2021). At the level of the whole study: Resected brain tissue from some 53 pediatric epilepsy surgery cases was initially screened for immune gene transcripts with a NanoString immunology panel. Among the approximately 12 selected surgery cases, eight also had pre-surgery blood sequenced, leaving four with brain tissue only. Points the paper makes about the study in general: Because sequencing depth differed between pre- and post-surgery blood, the absence of clones from the pre-surgery sample may reflect undersampling. Viral specificity was inferred solely from CDR3 sequence similarity, and the HCMV serostatus of the patients was not known.

Taken from the germline V gene (reference sequence), the CDR1 and CDR2 loops are SGHNT and YYREEE. V loses 4 bases, J loses 3 bases, and the germline ends lie 13 bases apart. The CDR3 numbers 14 residues from cysteine through phenylalanine. Only the CDR3 DNA stays, 42 bases, in frame from base 1. What this sample's time point label stands for: resected brain tissue, or blood drawn just prior to surgery. The surgery cases with the highest brain T cell transcript signatures were chosen for TCR beta chain sequencing of brain tissue, and also of blood when blood was available. Before surgery, the patients had been given at least one anti-epileptic drug. The TCR-sequenced patients were children whose drug-resistant epilepsy was caused by tuberous sclerosis complex, focal cortical dysplasia, Rasmussen encephalitis or hemimegalencephaly. Blood was drawn right before the epilepsy surgery. Bulk genomic DNA was isolated from unsorted brain tissue and whole blood using the Monarch genomic DNA purification kit.

TCR beta chain sequences were generated from genomic DNA using the immunoSEQ assay. The study's processing was this. CDR3 sequences that did not begin with the conserved framework cysteine at position 104 were removed by hand. To get clonality, the normalized Shannon's Diversity Index was subtracted from one, giving values from 0 (maximal diversity) to 1 (oligoclonal). Chi-squared comparison-of-proportions tests assessed whether the same CDR3 differed in frequency between samples, such as brain versus blood. Public clonotypes were found through immuneACCESS searches, while the VDJdb browser was used to judge similarity to known antiviral clonotypes. TCRdb holds this immuneACCESS table with in-frame rearrangements only. Some clones are missing; in checked studies, unresolved V genes explain under half, and the rest has no known cause. Clone size and V and J calls were adopted from that table, with D and trimming inferred from the DNA. Counted in this sample were about 120,000 clones; 85% to 95% of them appeared once. The ten largest clones capture around 4% of the sample.

Notes on this clone: Its antigen target is currently unknown. No clone much larger than this one lies a single base away; base qualities are absent.

The sample was peripheral blood, taken at surgery. The rearranged chain carries TRBV5-4 and TRBJ1-1; the best D guess is TRBD1, with 6 bases matching. This sequence was found in a boy under three years old with hemimegalencephaly and intractable seizures. The nucleotide sequence reads as follows: TGTGCCAGCAGCCCACCGACAGGCTACACTGAAGCTTTCTTT. Translated, this gives CASSPPTGYTEAFF.